This passage covers 26 T cell receptor beta chains from one sample sequenced in a study of shared clonotypes between healthy human individuals. TCRdb's copy holds only in-frame clones and misses some; the assay was immunoSEQ multiplex PCR. The sample records 2,500,000 or so clones, approximately 94% being singletons. Material for sequencing was naive CD4+ T cells sorted from blood. Indicated subset: CD45RA+ positively selected. These receptors all come from a man aged 18 to 30 in good health.

The chain combines TRBV5-4 with TRBJ2-6; D unclear. CDR1 and CDR2 from the germline V gene are SGHNT and YYREEE (reference sequence). This CDR3 is 15 amino acids long. The germline V and J ends were trimmed by 2 bases and 0 bases, with 6 bases remaining between them. CDR3 loop: CASSFPGSGANVLTF. DNA of the CDR3: TGTGCCAGCAGCTTCCCAGGCTCTGGGGCCAACGTCCTGACTTTC.

DNA of the CDR3: TGTGCCAGCAGCTTCGGAGGACAGGGGTTAGACGAGCAGTACTTC. This encodes CASSFGGQGLDEQYF. The chain recombines TRBV11-1 with TRBJ2-7; TRBD1 agrees at 9 bases. Germline CDR1 and CDR2: SGHAT and FQDESV (reference sequence). Trimming removed 3 bases from V and 5 bases from J; junction bases left unmatched: 8. The CDR3 spans 15 residues.

This CDR3 reads CASNPGTSGEYNEQFF. The CDR3 bases are TGTGCCAGCAACCCAGGGACTAGCGGGGAATACAATGAGCAGTTCTTC. This chain joins TRBV2 and TRBJ2-1; TRBD2 matches at 13 bases. V shed 7 bases, J shed 4 bases, and the junction held 7 bases outside the gene matches. Germline V gene data show CDR1 as SNHLY and CDR2 as FYNNEI. This CDR3 contains 16 residues.

This clone was seen a single time. This chain connects TRBV5-6 to TRBJ2-5; a weak D match, TRBD1 (8 bases). The germline CDR1 and CDR2 sequences are SGHDT and YYEEEE. CDR3 length equals 15 residues. The V end was cut by 0 bases, the J end by 5 bases, with 14 bases between. As DNA, the CDR3 is TGTGCCAGCAGCTTGGAACAGGGGGGGCGGGAGACCCAGTACTTC. This codes for CASSLEQGGRETQYF.

The gene calls are TRBV4-2 and TRBJ2-7; D perhaps matches TRBD1 (7 bases). Germline-derived CDR1 and CDR2 are LGHNA and YNFKEQ. The CDR3 length is 15 residues. The ends were cut back, 0 bases at V and 2 bases at J, with 11 bases in the middle. The DNA of the CDR3 is TGTGCCAGCAGCCAAGATCAGGGGGGAACCTACGAGCAGTACTTC. This gives the protein CASSQDQGGTYEQYF.

On this clone itself: The sample has other DNA sequences that encode this CDR3 too. This chain joins TRBV9 and TRBJ2-1; D not certain. The CDR3 runs to 15 residues. The V gene lost 4 bases and the J gene lost 0 bases, with 11 bases spanning the gap. Germline V lookup: CDR1 SGDLS, CDR2 YYNGEE. The CDR3 bases are TGTGCCAGCAGCCCGGGTCCGAGCTCCTACAATGAGCAGTTCTTC. Translation gives CASSPGPSSYNEQFF.

The chain links TRBV11-2 to TRBJ2-5; 7 nucleotides line up with TRBD1. The CDR3 runs to 15 residues. V was clipped by 5 bases and J by 5 bases; unmatched bases: 11. The germline gives CDR1 SGHAT, CDR2 FQNNGV. Written as DNA, the CDR3 is TGTGCCAGCAGCACACGGACAGGCTTGTTGGAGACCCAGTACTTC. Translated: CASSTRTGLLETQYF.

This rearrangement joins TRBV6-1 to TRBJ2-7; no clear D. CDR1 and CDR2 (germline): MNHNS, SASEGT. Deletions cut 9 bases from V and 6 bases from J, with 21 bases between. The CDR3 is made up of 14 amino acids. The CDR3 DNA reads TGTGCCAGTATAGCTGGTCTACTAATACGCGAGCAGTACTTC. Translated, it gives CASIAGLLIREQYF.

V gene TRBV5-1 combines with J gene TRBJ2-7; 8 positions match TRBD1. Germline V lookup: CDR1 SGHRS, CDR2 YFSETQ. This CDR3 is 13 amino acids long. V lost 10 bases, J lost 3 bases, and 9 bases stayed unmatched. The CDR3 DNA is TGCGCCTCCTCGGGACAGGTTGACTACGAGCAGTACTTC. Translating it yields CASSGQVDYEQYF.

The V and J genes are TRBV18 and TRBJ2-7; a possible D gene is TRBD1 (5 bases). The V and J ends lost 2 bases and 6 bases respectively, with 14 bases between them. The CDR3 extends over 14 amino acids. Germline assignment: CDR1 KGHSH and CDR2 LQKENI. CDR3 in amino acids: CASSPGREIGEQYF. The CDR3 region has the DNA TGTGCCAGCTCACCAGGCAGGGAAATCGGCGAGCAGTACTTC. The full variable domain, rest sourced from reference TRBV18 and TRBJ2-7, is NAGVMQNPRHLVRRRGQEARLRCSPMKGHSHVYWYRQLPEEGLKFMVYLQKENIIDESGMPKERFSAEFPKEGPSILRIQQVVRGDSAAYFCASSPGREIGEQYFGPGTRLTVT.

The rearrangement joins TRBV6-6 to TRBJ1-1; unclear D gene. The germline gives CDR1 MNHNY, CDR2 SVGAGI (reference sequence). Deletions cut 7 bases from V and 8 bases from J, with 17 bases between. The CDR3 covers 13 residues. CDR3 DNA sequence: TGTGCCAGCACCCAACTCCGGACTGCCGAAGCTTTCTTT. The encoded protein is CASTQLRTAEAFF.

The V call is TRBV5-1, the J call TRBJ2-5, with a possible D match to TRBD2 (6 bases). The CDR3 sequence is 13 residues long. CDR1 is SGHRS, CDR2 YFSETQ, per germline. Trimming removed 6 bases from V and 1 base from J, with 10 bases in between. CDR3 nucleotide sequence: TGCGCCAGCACGGGACTGCCCCAAGAGACCCAGTACTTC. Its protein product is CASTGLPQETQYF.

The chain joins TRBV21-1 to TRBJ1-1. TRBV21-1 is a pseudogene. The CDR3 runs to 13 residues. The CDR3 DNA is TGTGCCAGCAGCAAAGGTCGGGGGGGGCCGGCTTTCTTT. Encoded protein: CASSKGRGGPAFF.

The chain has TRBV5-1 and TRBJ2-1; 11 bases are shared with TRBD2. V shed 4 bases, J shed 3 bases, and the junction held 3 bases outside the gene matches. From germline, CDR1 is SGHRS and CDR2 YFSETQ. This CDR3 comprises 15 residues. The DNA of the CDR3 is TGCGCCAGCAGCGTAGCGGGAGGGATCTACAATGAGCAGTTCTTC. Its protein product is CASSVAGGIYNEQFF.

This clone was seen only a few times. Additional DNA sequences in this sample encode the identical CDR3. The V call is TRBV7-2, the J call TRBJ1-2; no clear D gene. CDR3 size: 12 residues. Between the trimmed V and J ends, which lost 4 bases and 2 bases, there was a span of 5 bases. The germline gives CDR1 SGHTA, CDR2 FQGNSA. CDR3: CASSYRNYGYTF. DNA of the CDR3: TGTGCCAGCAGCTACCGGAACTATGGCTACACCTTC.

J is TRBJ1-2 and V is TRBV28; TRBD1 matches at 9 bases. The CDR3 has 16 residues. Per the germline V gene, CDR1 is MDHEN and CDR2 is SYDVKM. After removal of 2 bases from V and 6 bases from J, the junction contained 10 bases not matched to a gene. Here the CDR3 DNA reads TGTGCCAGCAGTTTAAGAGCGGGGACAGGGTTGGATGGCTACACCTTC. Its translation is CASSLRAGTGLDGYTF.

As to this clone: This CDR3 is also generated by other DNA sequences in the sample. The chain recombines TRBV5-1 with TRBJ2-1; unclear D gene. This CDR3 region has 13 residues. The V gene's germline CDR1 is SGHRS and CDR2 YFSETQ. The V end lost 0 bases, the J end lost 4 bases, and 5 bases lay between the germline ends. The chain's CDR3 is CASSLEAYNEQFF. The CDR3, as DNA: TGCGCCAGCAGCTTGGAAGCTTACAATGAGCAGTTCTTC.

The gene calls are TRBV2 and TRBJ2-5, with 14 positions matching TRBD2. The length of the CDR3 is 17 residues. Germline CDR1 SNHLY, CDR2 FYNNEI. V was pared by 6 bases and J by 1 base, with 7 bases of the junction left unmatched. CDR3 in DNA: TGTGCCAGCAGGGGGACTAGCGGGGGACCATCCCAAGAGACCCAGTACTTC. Its translation: CASRGTSGGPSQETQYF.

The chain recombines TRBV25-1 with TRBJ2-1, with a weak D call TRBD2 (5 bases). V gave up 3 bases and J gave up 6 bases, with 18 bases separating them. The CDR3 has 16 amino acids. Germline values: CDR1 MGHDK, CDR2 SYGVNS. The CDR3 sequence is CASSDPFKPGSNEQFF. In DNA form, the CDR3 reads TGTGCCAGCAGTGATCCCTTCAAGCCGGGAAGCAATGAGCAGTTCTTC.

The chain joins TRBV29-1 to TRBJ2-5; D gene ambiguous. The DNA end is more similar to TRBJ2-7, so the J call may be wrong. Germline CDR1 and CDR2: SQVTM and ANQGSEA. CDR3 length equals 11 residues. The CDR3: CSVVSVYEQYF. CDR3 nucleotide sequence: TGCAGCGTTGTATCAGTCTACGAGCAGTACTTC.

This chain links TRBV29-1 with TRBJ2-5; 8 bases match TRBD2. Germline V lookup: CDR1 SQVTM, CDR2 ANQGSEA. The length of the CDR3 is 12 residues. The V gene end was trimmed by 8 bases and the J gene end by 2 bases; junction bases not matched to a gene: 4. CDR3 region: CSIAGLQETQYF. CDR3 nucleotide sequence: TGCAGCATAGCGGGACTACAAGAGACCCAGTACTTC.

J is TRBJ2-5 and V is TRBV2; possible D gene TRBD2, 5 bases. Trimming took off 7 bases at V and 5 bases at J, with 11 bases between the two ends. Per germline, CDR1 SNHLY and CDR2 FYNNEI. The CDR3 is made up of 12 amino acids. The DNA for the CDR3 is TGTGCCAGCAAGGGAGCGGCGGAGACCCAGTACTTC. This codes for CASKGAAETQYF. Full variable domain (remainder filled in from reference TRBV2 and TRBJ2-5): EPEVTQTPSHQVTQMGQEVILRCVPISNHLYFYWYRQILGQKVEFLVSFYNNEISEKSEIFDDQFSVERPDGSNFTLKIRSTKLEDSAMYFCASKGAAETQYFGPGTRLLVL.

This clone appeared a single time. This same CDR3 is encoded by further DNA sequences in the sample. The chain has TRBV13 and TRBJ2-2; D gene ambiguous. From germline, CDR1 is PRHDT and CDR2 FYEKMQ (reference sequence). Trimming removed 0 bases at V and 4 bases at J, with 3 bases between. This CDR3 region has 13 residues. The DNA for the CDR3 is TGTGCCAGCAGCTTAGGAGTCACCGGGGAGCTGTTTTTT. It codes for CASSLGVTGELFF.

V is TRBV4-3 and J is TRBJ2-3; 10 bases line up with TRBD2. Germline CDR1 reads LGHNA; CDR2 reads YSLEER. This CDR3 has 18 amino acids. The J segment lost 4 bases and the V segment lost 2 bases, leaving 12 bases of the junction unmatched. The CDR3 DNA sequence: TGCGCCAGCAGCCAACCCCCTCTGCGAGCGGGAGGGCCAGATACGCAGTATTTT. Residues: CASSQPPLRAGGPDTQYF.

This chain links TRBV5-4 with TRBJ2-2; TRBD2 aligns across 14 bases. The CDR3 totals 18 residues. Trimming at V came to 4 bases and at J to 6 bases, leaving 11 bases not matched to a gene. CDR1 SGHNT and CDR2 YYREEE come from the germline V gene (reference sequence). The CDR3 spells CASSKGGLAGGGSGELFF. The CDR3 region has the DNA TGTGCCAGCAGCAAGGGCGGACTAGCGGGGGGAGGCTCCGGGGAGCTGTTTTTT.

This chain uses TRBV5-1 with TRBJ2-7; D is perhaps TRBD2 (5 bases). Trimming stripped 1 base from V and 1 base from J, with 12 bases between. The CDR3 is 15 residues long. In germline, CDR1 is SGHRS, CDR2 YFSETQ. DNA for the CDR3: TGCGCCAGCAGCTTGACTGACTATAAGTCCTACGAGCAGTACTTC. This sequence encodes CASSLTDYKSYEQYF.